The 27 T cell receptor beta chains below come from one sample, sequenced in a study of shared clonotypes between healthy human individuals. Here immunoSEQ multiplex PCR was the method, and the copy in TCRdb shows in-frame clones only, minus some. The repertoire holds a few million clones, with about 90% as singletons. Sequencing was performed on naive CD4+ T cells from PBMCs. Regarding subset: CD45RA+ positively selected. Receptor source: a man between 18 and 35 years old in good health. Some clones in this sample may be carry-over from other donors' samples.

The chain links TRBV11-3 to TRBJ2-7, with D unresolved. V lost 1 base and J lost 1, with 11 bases in between. CDR1 SGHNT and CDR2 YENEEA come from the germline V gene. The length of the CDR3 is 15 residues. CDR3 DNA: TGTGCCAGCAGCTTAGGTTTTGGCGGATCCTACGAGCAGTACTTC. Translated, it gives CASSLGFGGSYEQYF.

Only a few counts were recorded for this clone. The J gene is TRBJ1-2, the V gene TRBV29-1, with D possibly being TRBD1 (5 bases). Trimming left V 8 bases short and J 4 bases short, with 17 bases between. This CDR3 is built from 13 residues. Germline V gene data show CDR1 as SQVTM and CDR2 as ANQGSEA. This chain's CDR3 is CSLGPRDSYGYTF. The CDR3 DNA reads TGCAGCTTAGGCCCCCGGGACTCCTATGGCTACACCTTC.

This chain links TRBV7-9 with TRBJ2-2, with TRBD1 matching over 7 bases. The germline V gene encodes CDR1 SEHNR and CDR2 FQNEAQ (reference sequence). CDR3 length: 16 amino acids. Unmatched junction bases numbered 10, after V lost 5 bases and J lost 4 bases. The DNA for the CDR3 is TGTGCCAGCAGCCCTAGGGGGCTACGTAGCACCGGGGAGCTGTTTTTT. Protein: CASSPRGLRSTGELFF.

The chain links TRBV27 to TRBJ2-1; D may be TRBD1 (6 bases). V was trimmed by 8 bases and J by 0 bases, leaving 17 bases between them. The CDR3 is 16 residues long. Germline values: CDR1 MNHEY, CDR2 SMNVEV (reference sequence). CDR3: CASAPLGAASYNEQFF. CDR3 nucleotides: TGTGCCAGCGCCCCCCTGGGGGCAGCCTCCTACAATGAGCAGTTCTTC.

For this clone: This sample also contains other DNA sequences that code for the same CDR3. V and J are TRBV5-1 and TRBJ2-3; weak D call: TRBD2 (5 bases). This CDR3 comprises 13 residues. Looked up from germline, CDR1 is SGHRS and CDR2 is YFSETQ. V was shortened by 0 bases and J by 4 bases, with 6 bases between the two germline ends. CDR3 protein: CASSLAGADTQYF. The DNA of the CDR3 is TGCGCCAGCAGCTTGGCCGGGGCAGATACGCAGTATTTT.

This sequence joins TRBV7-2 and TRBJ2-1; no clear D gene. CDR3 size: 16 residues. Germline V gene data show CDR1 as SGHTA and CDR2 as FQGNSA. V dropped 1 base and J dropped 8 bases, with 18 bases sitting between them. DNA for the CDR3: TGTGCCAGCAGCTTAGTTGCCGGATTCGGTGACTATGAGCAGTTCTTC. Translation gives CASSLVAGFGDYEQFF. Full variable domain (missing parts from reference TRBV7-2 and TRBJ2-1): GAGVSQSPSNKVTEKGKDVELRCDPISGHTALYWYRQSLGQGLEFLIYFQGNSAPDKSGLPSDRFSAERTGGSVSTLTIQRTQQEDSAVYLCASSLVAGFGDYEQFFGPGTRLTVL.

The chain links TRBV5-1 to TRBJ1-4; TRBD1 matches at 8 bases. Germline CDR1 and CDR2: SGHRS and YFSETQ. V gave up 4 bases and J gave up 0 bases; unmatched junction bases: 5. This CDR3 is 16 amino acids long. Written as DNA, the CDR3 is TGCGCCAGCAGCCGGACAGGGCTGACAACTAATGAAAAACTGTTTTTT. It is translated as CASSRTGLTTNEKLFF.

The rearrangement joins TRBV7-2 to TRBJ2-2, with a weak D call TRBD1 (6 bases). Germline V lookup: CDR1 SGHTA, CDR2 FQGNSA. V lost 5 bases and J lost 6, with 16 bases in between. This CDR3 comprises 15 residues. CDR3 sequence reads: CASSPDNRVAGELFF. In DNA, the CDR3 is TGTGCCAGCAGCCCCGACAACAGGGTCGCCGGGGAGCTGTTTTTT. Together with reference TRBV7-2 and TRBJ2-2, the CDR3 gives the full variable domain: GAGVSQSPSNKVTEKGKDVELRCDPISGHTALYWYRQSLGQGLEFLIYFQGNSAPDKSGLPSDRFSAERTGGSVSTLTIQRTQQEDSAVYLCASSPDNRVAGELFFGEGSRLTVL.

This clone was picked up one time. Other nucleotide sequences from this sample produce the same CDR3. The rearrangement uses TRBV28 and TRBJ2-5; no clear D. The CDR3 length is 13 residues. The ends were cut back, 2 bases at V and 4 bases at J, with 8 bases in the middle. CDR1 and CDR2 from the germline V gene are MDHEN and SYDVKM. CDR3 nucleotide sequence: TGTGCCAGCAGTTTAGGCGGCGGAGAGACCCAGTACTTC. As protein: CASSLGGGETQYF.

In this sample, this clone turned up once. The rearrangement uses TRBV2 and TRBJ2-7, with D hard to call. Trimming pared 7 bases from V and 3 bases from J, leaving 10 bases between. Per germline, CDR1 SNHLY and CDR2 FYNNEI. The CDR3 loop spans 12 amino acids. The CDR3 loop reads CASIPSVYEQYF. CDR3 coding DNA: TGTGCCAGCATCCCATCGGTCTACGAGCAGTACTTC.

J is TRBJ1-1 and V is TRBV14; D not resolved. Deletions cut 0 bases from V and 6 bases from J, with 11 bases between. The CDR3 totals 14 residues. CDR1 SGHDN and CDR2 FVKESK come from the germline V gene. The CDR3 nucleotides are TGTGCCAGCAGCCAAGACTTGGAAGGCTCTGAAGCTTTCTTT. This codes for CASSQDLEGSEAFF.

About this clone itself: The same CDR3 also results from other DNA sequences found in this sample. The chain has TRBV6-5 and TRBJ1-5; 9 bases are shared with TRBD1. Trimming took 6 bases from V and 1 from J; bases not matched to a gene: 1. Germline CDR1 is MNHEY and CDR2 is SVGAGI. This CDR3 is built from 14 residues. As DNA, the CDR3 is TGTGCCAGCAGAGGGACAGGGAGCAATCAGCCCCAGCATTTT. Amino acids: CASRGTGSNQPQHF.

CDR3 loop: CASSLLAGGRNLGETQYF. DNA for the CDR3: TGTGCCAGCAGTTTGTTGGCGGGAGGGCGTAACCTTGGGGAGACCCAGTACTTC. This chain joins TRBV28 and TRBJ2-5; 9 bases are shared with TRBD2. Germline lookup yields CDR1 MDHEN and CDR2 SYDVKM. V dropped 3 bases and J dropped 5; count of bases not matched to a gene: 16. The CDR3 loop spans 18 amino acids. The variable domain in full, with the rest retrieved from reference TRBV28 and TRBJ2-5, is DVKVTQSSRYLVKRTGEKVFLECVQDMDHENMFWYRQDPGLGLRLIYFSYDVKMKEKGDIPEGYSVSREKKERFSLILESASTNQTSMYLCASSLLAGGRNLGETQYFGPGTRLLVL.

This clone was picked up one time. The sample carries other DNA sequences with the same CDR3. The V call is TRBV18, the J call TRBJ1-2; the D is unclear. V lost 2 bases and J 3 bases, leaving 7 bases between the germline ends. CDR1 and CDR2 (germline): KGHSH, LQKENI. This CDR3 contains 13 residues. This CDR3 is CASSPSRDYGYTF. The CDR3 DNA sequence: TGTGCCAGCTCACCATCGCGGGACTATGGCTACACCTTC.

The V gene is TRBV5-1, the J gene TRBJ2-1; a weak D match, TRBD2 (5 bases). V gave up 3 bases and J gave up 0 bases, with 13 bases separating them. The CDR3 length is 16 residues. Germline V CDR1 and CDR2: SGHRS, YFSETQ. The chain's CDR3 is CASSSVASTSYNEQFF. Written as DNA, the CDR3 is TGCGCCAGCAGCTCGGTAGCGTCGACCTCCTACAATGAGCAGTTCTTC.

The chain recombines TRBV10-3 with TRBJ2-7; possible D gene TRBD1, 5 bases. Per germline, CDR1 ENHRY and CDR2 SYGVKD. V was trimmed by 5 bases and J by 4 bases, leaving 18 bases between them. CDR3 length: 15 amino acids. The CDR3 protein is CAISNQGSSPYEQYF. CDR3 in DNA: TGTGCCATCAGTAATCAGGGAAGTTCTCCATACGAGCAGTACTTC.

The J gene is TRBJ1-2, the V gene TRBV4-1; TRBD1 matches 10 bases. Losses at the gene ends were 0 bases for V and 7 bases for J; bases not matched to a gene: 11. Germline CDR1 is MGHRA and CDR2 is YSYEKL. The CDR3 consists of 17 residues. In nucleotides, the CDR3 is TGCGCCAGCAGCCAAGAGGGTGCCGACAGGGGGCTGGGTGGCTACACCTTC. Amino acid sequence: CASSQEGADRGLGGYTF.

This chain connects TRBV6-5 to TRBJ1-5, with 7 bases that match TRBD1. The V gene end was trimmed by 5 bases and the J gene end by 7 bases; junction bases not matched to a gene: 2. The V gene's germline CDR1 is MNHEY and CDR2 SVGAGI. There are 12 residues in the CDR3. CDR3 sequence: CASSHRGQPQHF. DNA of the CDR3: TGTGCCAGCAGTCACAGGGGCCAGCCCCAGCATTTT.

A word on this clone: This sample also contains other DNA sequences that code for the same CDR3. This chain uses TRBV28 with TRBJ2-3; unclear D gene. In germline, CDR1 is MDHEN, CDR2 SYDVKM. This CDR3 has 12 residues. With 4 bases removed from V and 5 bases from J, the gap between germline ends came to 7 bases. The CDR3 DNA is TGTGCCAGCAGTTCTACGGGAGATACGCAGTATTTT. Translation gives CASSSTGDTQYF.

This chain connects TRBV9 to TRBJ2-5, with D possibly matching TRBD2 (7 bases). Germline CDR1 and CDR2: SGDLS and YYNGEE. This CDR3 has 18 amino acids. Between the trimmed V and J ends, which lost 2 bases and 4 bases, there was a span of 24 bases. CDR3 residues: CASSVLGTFGGAPETQYF. The DNA of the CDR3 is TGTGCCAGCAGCGTTCTGGGGACATTTGGGGGGGCCCCAGAGACCCAGTACTTC.

The chain is built from TRBV18 and TRBJ2-5, with 9 bases aligning to TRBD2. Germline V gene lookup returns CDR1 KGHSH and CDR2 LQKENI. The CDR3 length is 16 residues. Trimming took 2 bases from V and 4 from J; bases not matched to a gene: 8. CDR3 protein: CASSPGSGSYRETQYF. The CDR3, as DNA: TGTGCCAGCTCACCAGGTAGCGGGAGCTATAGAGAGACCCAGTACTTC.

This clone occurred a few times. Other DNA sequences in the same sample also yield this CDR3. The chain has TRBV18 and TRBJ1-4; maybe TRBD1 (5 bases). The V gene lost 1 base and the J gene lost 6 bases, with 6 bases spanning the gap. The CDR3 is 13 amino acids. Germline loops: CDR1 KGHSH, CDR2 LQKENI. The CDR3 DNA reads as TGTGCCAGCTCACCACGCAGGGATGAAAAACTGTTTTTT. This encodes CASSPRRDEKLFF.

This sequence joins TRBV2 and TRBJ1-3, with 8 nucleotides matching TRBD1. CDR1 and CDR2 from the germline V gene are SNHLY and FYNNEI. Trimming cost V 0 bases and J 2 bases; bases outside gene matches: 3. The CDR3 has 16 amino acids. The CDR3 nucleotides are TGTGCCAGCAGTGAAGCCCCGACAGGGGCTGGAAACACCATATATTTT. As protein: CASSEAPTGAGNTIYF.

The rearrangement joins TRBV21-1 to TRBJ1-2; whether TRBD1, the table's D call, matches the DNA was not checked. TRBV21-1 is deemed a pseudogene. This CDR3 is 17 amino acids long. CDR3 sequence: CASSATGGAALSYGYTF. CDR3 DNA sequence: TGTGCCAGCAGCGCGACAGGGGGCGCTGCCCTTAGCTATGGCTACACCTTC.

This sequence joins TRBV30 and TRBJ2-7; TRBD2 aligns across 11 bases. V lost 0 bases to trimming and J lost 7 bases; unmatched junction nucleotides: 8. The CDR3 spans 15 residues. Germline V gene sequence: CDR1 GTSNPN, CDR2 SVGIG (reference sequence). As DNA, the CDR3 is TGTGCCTGGAGTGTGAAACTAGCGGGAGTTCGGGAGCAGTACTTC. Its translation is CAWSVKLAGVREQYF.

This chain uses TRBV6-4 with TRBJ2-2, with TRBD2 as a possible D gene (5 bases). The CDR3 length is 16 residues. In germline, CDR1 is MRHNA, CDR2 SNTAGT. Trimming removed 5 bases from V and 0 bases from J, with 13 bases in between. CDR3 residues: CASSLSGVANTGELFF. CDR3 bases: TGTGCCAGCAGTCTTTCCGGGGTAGCGAACACCGGGGAGCTGTTTTTT.

The chain joins TRBV19 to TRBJ2-5, with 7 bases fitting TRBD2. There are 16 residues in the CDR3. V lost 6 bases, J lost 5 bases, and 15 bases stayed unmatched. Germline lookup yields CDR1 LNHDA and CDR2 SQIVND (reference sequence). CDR3 sequence reads: CASRSSYAGEGETQYF. The CDR3 nucleotides read TGTGCCAGTAGATCGTCCTACGCGGGAGAAGGGGAGACCCAGTACTTC.